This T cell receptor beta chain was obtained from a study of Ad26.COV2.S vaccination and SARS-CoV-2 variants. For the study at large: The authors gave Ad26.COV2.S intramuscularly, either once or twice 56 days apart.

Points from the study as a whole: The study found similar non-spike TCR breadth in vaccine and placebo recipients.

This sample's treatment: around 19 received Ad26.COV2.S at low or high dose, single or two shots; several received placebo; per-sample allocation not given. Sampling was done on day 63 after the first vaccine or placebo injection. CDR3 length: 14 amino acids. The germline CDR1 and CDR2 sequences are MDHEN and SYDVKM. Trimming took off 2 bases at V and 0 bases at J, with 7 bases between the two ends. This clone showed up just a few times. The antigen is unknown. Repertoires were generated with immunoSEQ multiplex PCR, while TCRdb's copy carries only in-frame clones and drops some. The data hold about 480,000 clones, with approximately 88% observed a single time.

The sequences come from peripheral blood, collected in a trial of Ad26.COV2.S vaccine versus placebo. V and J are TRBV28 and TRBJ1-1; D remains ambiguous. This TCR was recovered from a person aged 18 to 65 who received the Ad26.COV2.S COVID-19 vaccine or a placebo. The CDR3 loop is CASSLNYMNTEAFF. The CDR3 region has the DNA TGTGCCAGCAGTTTAAATTACATGAACACTGAAGCTTTCTTT.